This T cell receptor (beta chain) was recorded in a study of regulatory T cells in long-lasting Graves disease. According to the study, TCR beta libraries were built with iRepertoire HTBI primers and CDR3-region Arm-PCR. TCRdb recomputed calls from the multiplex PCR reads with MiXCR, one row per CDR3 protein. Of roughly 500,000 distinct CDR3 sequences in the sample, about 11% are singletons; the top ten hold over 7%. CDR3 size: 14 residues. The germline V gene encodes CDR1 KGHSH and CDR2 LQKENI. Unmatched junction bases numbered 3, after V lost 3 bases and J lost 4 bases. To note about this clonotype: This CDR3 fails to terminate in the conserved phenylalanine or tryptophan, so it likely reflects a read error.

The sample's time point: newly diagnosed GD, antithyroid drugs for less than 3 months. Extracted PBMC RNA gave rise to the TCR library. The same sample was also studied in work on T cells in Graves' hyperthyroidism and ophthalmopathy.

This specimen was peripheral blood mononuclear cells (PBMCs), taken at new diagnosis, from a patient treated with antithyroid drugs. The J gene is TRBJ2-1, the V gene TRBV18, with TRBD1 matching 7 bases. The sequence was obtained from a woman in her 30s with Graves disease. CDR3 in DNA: TGTGCCAGCTCACCCCGGGACAGTTACAATGAGCAGTTCCTC. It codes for CASSPRDSYNEQFL.